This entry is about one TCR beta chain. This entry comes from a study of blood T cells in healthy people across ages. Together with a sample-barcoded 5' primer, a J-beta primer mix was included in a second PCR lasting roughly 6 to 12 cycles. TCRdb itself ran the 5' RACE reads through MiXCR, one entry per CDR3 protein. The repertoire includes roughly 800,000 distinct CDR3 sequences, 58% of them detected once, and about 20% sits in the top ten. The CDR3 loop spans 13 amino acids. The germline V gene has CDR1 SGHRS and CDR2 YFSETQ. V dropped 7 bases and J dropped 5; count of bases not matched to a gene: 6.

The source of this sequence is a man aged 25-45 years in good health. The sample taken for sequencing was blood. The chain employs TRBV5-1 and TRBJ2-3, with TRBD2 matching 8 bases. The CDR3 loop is CASGAGGGDTQYF. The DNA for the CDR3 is TGCGCCAGCGGGGCGGGGGGCGGAGATACGCAGTATTTT.